This is a list of T cell receptor beta chains from one sample in a study of cytomegalovirus exposure and HLA in healthy donors. Sequencing used immunoSEQ multiplex PCR; TCRdb keeps in-frame clones, though not all of them. The sample contains 70,000 to 95,000 clones, less than 85% of which appear only once. Sequenced sample: PBMCs. The receptors were gathered from a male donor in good health and CMV-seronegative. CDR3s include the opening cysteine and the closing phenylalanine or tryptophan. Fields, in order: V gene, clone size, J gene, CDR3 length, D gene, CDR3 protein, CDR3 DNA. D genes are given only for firm matches. Size tells how often a clone was seen (once, few, many) or the class of an expanded clone, and some rows leave it out.

TRBV29-1	once	TRBJ2-5	13	TRBD1	CSVLTGPSETQYF	TGCAGCGTTCTGACAGGGCCTTCAGAGACCCAGTACTTC
TRBV7-3	-	TRBJ2-3	14	TRBD2	CASSPTPAGATQYF	TGTGCCAGCAGCCCAACCCCAGCGGGAGCGACGCAGTATTTT
TRBV13	-	TRBJ2-1	13	-	CASSLEVAMEQFF	TGTGCCAGCAGCTTAGAGGTAGCCATGGAGCAGTTCTTC
TRBV5-1	-	TRBJ2-2	15	-	CASSLQSENTGELFF	TGCGCCAGCAGCCTTCAATCAGAGAACACCGGGGAGCTGTTTTTT
TRBV29-1	-	TRBJ2-7	13	TRBD1	CSVLSGGGYEQYF	TGCAGCGTACTTTCAGGGGGCGGATACGAGCAGTACTTC
TRBV29-1	-	TRBJ2-7	13	TRBD2	CSAGVAGGYEQYF	TGCAGCGCCGGGGTAGCGGGGGGTTACGAGCAGTACTTC
TRBV19	-	TRBJ1-2	15	-	CASSIMGAGDYGYTF	TGTGCCAGTAGTATTATGGGGGCAGGTGACTATGGCTACACCTTC
TRBV5-1	-	TRBJ2-3	17	TRBD2	CASSSPGGRGNTDTQYF	TGCGCCAGCAGCTCCCCGGGGGGGCGGGGGAACACAGATACGCAGTATTTT
TRBV29-1	-	TRBJ1-1	14	-	CSVTRDGWSAKAFF	TGCAGCGTGACCCGCGACGGTTGGAGTGCCAAAGCTTTCTTT
TRBV5-4	few	TRBJ2-1	14	TRBD2	CASSSSGAYNEQFF	TGTGCCAGCAGCTCTAGCGGGGCCTACAATGAGCAGTTCTTC
TRBV28	-	TRBJ1-5	15	TRBD1	CASSPHRGQGQPQHF	TGTGCCAGCAGTCCACACAGGGGGCAGGGACAGCCCCAGCATTTT
TRBV7-2	-	TRBJ1-3	15	-	CASSLVFYSGNTIYF	TGTGCCAGCAGCTTAGTTTTCTACTCTGGAAACACCATATATTTT
TRBV5-1	-	TRBJ1-1	15	TRBD1	CASSSRTGSNTEAFF	TGCGCCAGCAGCTCTAGGACAGGCTCGAACACTGAAGCTTTCTTT
TRBV19	-	TRBJ2-3	16	TRBD2	CASSFPSGRATDTQYF	TGTGCCAGTAGTTTCCCCAGCGGGAGGGCCACAGATACGCAGTATTTT
TRBV5-1	few	TRBJ1-1	14	-	CASSLDRAGTEAFF	TGCGCCAGCAGCTTGGACAGGGCGGGCACTGAAGCTTTCTTT
TRBV25-1	-	TRBJ2-7	14	TRBD2	CASSDSGSRHEQYF	TGTGCCAGCAGTGATAGCGGGAGCCGCCACGAGCAGTACTTC
TRBV9	-	TRBJ2-3	14	TRBD1	CASSAGGGTDTQYF	TGTGCCAGCAGTGCAGGGGGTGGCACAGATACGCAGTATTTT
TRBV11-2	few	TRBJ2-7	15	TRBD2	CASSLEGAGVYEQYF	TGTGCCAGCAGCTTAGAAGGTGCGGGGGTCTACGAGCAGTACTTC
TRBV30	-	TRBJ1-2	13	-	CACVQISNYGYTF	TGTGCCTGTGTCCAGATCTCTAACTATGGCTACACCTTC
TRBV6-5	-	TRBJ1-5	14	-	CASSYSSGGQPQHF	TGTGCCAGCAGTTACTCGTCAGGAGGGCAGCCCCAGCATTTT
TRBV19	-	TRBJ1-3	15	TRBD1	CASRPGQSSGNTIYF	TGTGCCAGTAGGCCGGGACAGAGCTCTGGAAACACCATATATTTT
TRBV5-4	few	TRBJ2-5	14	-	CSSRKDSGQETQYF	TGTTCCAGCCGTAAGGACTCAGGCCAAGAGACCCAGTACTTC
TRBV25-1	-	TRBJ2-2	15	TRBD1	CASTYRGLNTGELFF	TGTGCCAGCACCTACAGGGGCCTGAACACCGGGGAGCTGTTTTTT
TRBV28	-	TRBJ2-3	15	TRBD1	CASSPSGTGTDTQYF	TGTGCCAGCAGCCCTTCCGGGACAGGAACAGATACGCAGTATTTT
TRBV7-9	-	TRBJ2-5	14	-	CASSSEWLQETQYF	TGTGCCAGCAGCTCGGAGTGGCTGCAAGAGACCCAGTACTTC
TRBV5-1	-	TRBJ2-6	17	-	CASSLRQGITGANVLTF	TGCGCCAGCAGCTTGCGGCAGGGGATAACTGGGGCCAACGTCCTGACTTTC
TRBV7-9	once	TRBJ1-2	15	-	CASRVTEALNYGYTF	TGTGCCAGCAGGGTAACAGAAGCCCTCAACTATGGCTACACCTTC
TRBV30	once	TRBJ1-5	15	TRBD1	CAWSVGTGMSQPQHF	TGTGCCTGGAGTGTTGGGACAGGGATGAGTCAGCCCCAGCATTTT
TRBV7-9	-	TRBJ2-3	14	TRBD2	CASSPPLAGVAQYF	TGTGCCAGCAGCCCACCCCTCGCGGGAGTGGCGCAGTATTTT
TRBV19	-	TRBJ2-1	14	-	CASRPQGNYNEQFF	TGTGCCAGTAGGCCACAGGGAAACTACAATGAGCAGTTCTTC
TRBV11-2	-	TRBJ1-5	13	-	CASSLGGPQPQHF	TGTGCCAGCAGCTTAGGGGGGCCTCAGCCCCAGCATTTT
TRBV30	-	TRBJ1-5	13	-	CAWSGGLGQPQHF	TGTGCCTGGAGTGGGGGGCTCGGGCAGCCCCAGCATTTT
TRBV30	-	TRBJ2-7	13	-	CACNRGGTYEQYF	TGTGCCTGTAACAGGGGGGGTACCTACGAGCAGTACTTC
TRBV19	-	TRBJ1-2	12	-	CASKGVNGGYTF	TGTGCCAGTAAGGGGGTAAATGGTGGCTACACCTTC
TRBV5-1	-	TRBJ2-3	15	-	CASSLGATGTDTQYF	TGCGCCAGCAGCTTGGGGGCAACCGGCACAGATACGCAGTATTTT
TRBV18	-	TRBJ1-1	12	-	CASSPGHSEAFF	TGTGCCAGCTCACCGGGGCACTCTGAAGCTTTCTTT
TRBV18	-	TRBJ1-1	12	-	CASSPRDTEAFF	TGTGCCAGCTCACCACGCGACACTGAAGCTTTCTTT
TRBV27	-	TRBJ2-2	18	TRBD1	CASSRSLGQGGNTGELFF	TGTGCCAGCAGCCGCAGCCTGGGACAGGGGGGGAACACCGGGGAGCTGTTTTTT
TRBV5-6	-	TRBJ2-7	14	-	CASSLALEMYEQYF	TGTGCCAGCAGCTTGGCTCTAGAAATGTACGAGCAGTACTTC
TRBV5-1	-	TRBJ2-5	14	-	CASSYGTLEGAQYF	TGCGCCAGCAGCTACGGGACTCTGGAAGGGGCCCAGTACTTC
TRBV6-5	-	TRBJ1-2	14	-	CASSYGQSPYGYTF	TGTGCCAGCAGTTACGGACAGTCTCCCTACGGCTACACCTTC
TRBV29-1	-	TRBJ1-3	16	TRBD1	CSVDVLGQGSGNTIYF	TGCAGCGTTGATGTACTTGGACAGGGCTCTGGAAACACCATATATTTT
TRBV18	-	TRBJ2-5	16	TRBD2	CASSPSASGREETQYF	TGTGCCAGCTCACCATCGGCTAGCGGGAGGGAAGAGACCCAGTACTTC
TRBV11-2	-	TRBJ1-1	17	-	CASSLDRWPAGNTEAFF	TGTGCCAGCAGCTTAGATCGGTGGCCCGCGGGGAACACTGAAGCTTTCTTT
TRBV7-9	-	TRBJ1-4	16	TRBD1	CASSYTGGSLREKLFF	TGTGCCAGCAGCTACACAGGGGGCTCCCTTCGGGAAAAACTGTTTTTT
TRBV19	-	TRBJ1-1	15	-	CASIETGNMNTEAFF	TGTGCCAGTATCGAGACAGGAAACATGAACACTGAAGCTTTCTTT
TRBV27	-	TRBJ2-5	17	TRBD2	CASSSFDLPGGAETQYF	TGTGCCAGCAGTTCATTTGACCTACCGGGAGGAGCGGAGACCCAGTACTTC
TRBV19	-	TRBJ2-7	15	TRBD1	CATTDGQGDSYEQYF	TGTGCCACCACAGATGGACAGGGGGATTCCTACGAGCAGTACTTC
TRBV13	few	TRBJ2-7	15	-	CASSSPRQGSYEQYF	TGTGCCAGCAGCTCCCCCCGTCAGGGTTCTTACGAGCAGTACTTC
TRBV7-3	-	TRBJ2-7	14	TRBD1	CASSIGQGSYEQYF	TGTGCCAGCAGCATCGGACAGGGCTCCTACGAGCAGTACTTC
TRBV5-1	-	TRBJ2-7	16	-	CASSLGGQGYSYEQYF	TGCGCCAGCAGCTTGGGGGGGCAGGGGTACTCCTACGAGCAGTACTTC
TRBV6-5	-	TRBJ2-2	14	TRBD2	CASSYAGGAGELFF	TGTGCCAGCAGTTATGCCGGGGGGGCCGGGGAGCTGTTTTTT